A single T cell receptor beta chain is shown here with its context. Normal lung sampling was at least 3 cm from the tumour, as distant as possible. Template was genomic DNA from frozen, unsorted single-cell suspensions. The data were taken from a study of immune cell composition in non-small cell lung cancer. The method was immunoSEQ multiplex PCR; TCRdb's version includes in-frame clones alone and lacks a portion of them. The table has some 9,000 clones, 67% seen once. Sequenced: non-adjacent lung tissue. The receptor's source is a human donor with non-small cell lung cancer.

CDR3 DNA sequence: TGTGCCAGCACCCAAACGGGACAGGAATACAATGAGCAGTTCTTC. Protein sequence: CASTQTGQEYNEQFF. The V gene is TRBV6-5, the J gene TRBJ2-1; 8 bases map to TRBD1. V was clipped by 7 bases and J by 4 bases; unmatched bases: 9. CDR3 size: 15 residues. The V gene's germline CDR1 is MNHEY and CDR2 SVGAGI.